This T cell receptor (beta chain) was identified during a study of a mutant IDH1 vaccine in newly diagnosed glioma. The time point here: week 5, during vaccination. Alongside topical imiquimod, each dose of vaccine comprised 300 ug of mutant IDH1 20-mer peptide. Sequenced by immunoSEQ multiplex PCR; TCRdb stores in-frame clones only, minus some. The sample shows 50,000 to 70,000 clones, 82% of them seen only once. On this clone: Its antigen is undetermined.

The CDR3 spans 17 residues. In germline, CDR1 is SNHLY, CDR2 FYNNEI. V lost 2 bases to trimming and J lost 0 bases, with 11 bases between them. The specimen was PBMCs, collected from a glioma patient whose treatment included an IDH1 peptide vaccine. The receptor was isolated from a woman aged 18-29 years with glioma. Some clones in this sample may be carry-over from other donors' samples. The V and J genes are TRBV2 and TRBJ2-6, with D perhaps matching TRBD1 (5 bases). The DNA for the CDR3 is TGTGCCAGCAGTGAACGCAGGGCCCACTCTGGGGCCAACGTCCTGACTTTC. Protein sequence: CASSERRAHSGANVLTF.